Below are 28 T cell receptor beta chains sequenced from a single sample in a study of shared clonotypes between healthy human individuals. Assay used: immunoSEQ multiplex PCR; TCRdb lists only in-frame clones, some missing. The sample has roughly 680,000 clones, roughly two thirds seen once. The sequenced sample consisted of memory CD4+ T cells sorted from blood. Specified subset: CD45RA-negative fraction. These receptors all stem from a woman aged 25 to 39 in good health.

V is TRBV25-1 and J is TRBJ2-5, with 8 bases that match TRBD1. Trimming removed 4 bases from V and 3 bases from J; junction bases left unmatched: 7. The CDR3 runs 15 residues. Germline-derived CDR1 and CDR2 are MGHDK and SYGVNS. The CDR3 protein is CASSGTLQGEETQYF. The DNA of the CDR3 is TGTGCCAGCAGTGGTACCCTACAGGGGGAAGAGACCCAGTACTTC.

V is TRBV18 and J is TRBJ1-1, with no clear D. CDR1 is KGHSH and CDR2 is LQKENI in the germline V gene. This CDR3 comprises 13 residues. V gave up 3 bases and J gave up 6 bases, with 11 bases separating them. The CDR3 region is CASSPRREAEAFF. In nucleotides, the CDR3 is TGTGCCAGCTCACCCAGGCGGGAGGCTGAAGCTTTCTTT.

CDR3 in amino acids: CASYNSNPAFSGQETQYF. The CDR3 DNA follows: TGCGCCAGCTATAACTCAAATCCCGCTTTTAGCGGCCAAGAGACCCAGTACTTC. This rearrangement joins TRBV5-1 to TRBJ2-5, with D possibly being TRBD2 (6 bases). V dropped 7 bases and J dropped 1 base, with 26 bases sitting between them. From germline, CDR1 is SGHRS and CDR2 YFSETQ. The CDR3 has 18 residues.

This rearrangement joins TRBV14 to TRBJ2-7, with D perhaps matching TRBD2 (5 bases). The V gene lost 2 bases and the J gene lost 4 bases, with 18 bases spanning the gap. The length of the CDR3 is 16 residues. Per the germline V gene, CDR1 is SGHDN and CDR2 is FVKESK. CDR3 bases: TGTGCCAGCAGCCAATTCGTCGGGAAGGGAGTGTACGAGCAGTACTTC. Its translation is CASSQFVGKGVYEQYF.

The rearrangement joins TRBV28 to TRBJ2-3, with D possibly TRBD1 on 5 matching bases. The V gene's germline CDR1 is MDHEN and CDR2 SYDVKM. V was clipped by 4 bases and J by 0 bases, with 17 bases between them. The CDR3 is 17 amino acids. CDR3 in DNA: TGTGCCAGCAGTTACCTAACAGGACCCTCTAGCACAGATACGCAGTATTTT. Translated, it gives CASSYLTGPSSTDTQYF.

The chain combines TRBV29-1 with TRBJ2-2, with D possibly matching TRBD1 (5 bases). The V gene's germline CDR1 is SQVTM and CDR2 ANQGSEA. The CDR3 sequence is 13 residues long. V lost 8 bases and J lost 3, with 13 bases in between. This CDR3 reads CSIRPGYTGELFF. The CDR3 DNA sequence: TGCAGCATCCGACCAGGGTACACCGGGGAGCTGTTTTTT.

A remark on this clone: The same CDR3 arises from other DNA sequences in this sample as well. The V and J genes are TRBV30 and TRBJ2-3; D unresolved. This CDR3 comprises 11 residues. Trimming stripped 0 bases from V and 5 bases from J, with 3 bases between. Germline lookup yields CDR1 GTSNPN and CDR2 SVGIG (reference sequence). As DNA, the CDR3 is TGTGCCTGGAGTGTAGGAGATACGCAGTATTTT. It codes for CAWSVGDTQYF. Full variable domain (rest looked up from reference TRBV30 and TRBJ2-3): SQTIHQWPATLVQPVGSPLSLECTVEGTSNPNLYWYRQAAGRGLQLLFYSVGIGQISSEVPQNLSASRPQDRQFILSSKKLLLSDSGFYLCAWSVGDTQYFGPGTRLTVL.

This chain links TRBV18 with TRBJ2-7; D may correspond to TRBD1 or TRBD2 (5 bases each). Germline CDR1 reads KGHSH; CDR2 reads LQKENI. The CDR3 consists of 15 residues. The V gene lost 2 bases and the J gene lost 3 bases, with 14 bases spanning the gap. The CDR3 loop reads CASSPLMGDGYEQYF. As DNA, the CDR3 is TGTGCCAGCTCACCATTAATGGGGGATGGCTACGAGCAGTACTTC.

V gene TRBV19 combines with J gene TRBJ1-5, with D hard to call. Germline V gene lookup returns CDR1 LNHDA and CDR2 SQIVND (reference sequence). The CDR3 is 15 residues long. V was pared by 5 bases and J by 1 base, with 12 bases between. The chain's CDR3 is CASSQKPGSNQPQHF. The CDR3 DNA follows: TGTGCCAGTAGTCAAAAACCGGGGAGCAATCAGCCCCAGCATTTT.

The chain uses TRBV2 and TRBJ1-5; TRBD1 might be the D (5 bases). Trimming left V 8 bases short and J 9 bases short, with 11 bases between. The length of the CDR3 is 11 residues. Looked up from germline, CDR1 is SNHLY and CDR2 is FYNNEI. The CDR3 nucleotides are TGTGCCAGCCGCTATCAGGGGCCCCAGCATTTT. Its translation is CASRYQGPQHF.

This clone was counted only a few times. The chain recombines TRBV16 with TRBJ2-5; D gene uncertain. Judging by the DNA end, TRBJ2-7 fits better; the J call may be wrong. Germline V gene lookup returns CDR1 KGHSY and CDR2 FQNENV. The CDR3 loop spans 14 amino acids. The DNA for the CDR3 is TGTGCCAGCAGCCAATCGCAGGACGCCTACGAGCAGTACTTC. Protein: CASSQSQDAYEQYF.

This chain uses TRBV2 with TRBJ1-4; 9 positions agree with TRBD1. Trimming removed 3 bases from V and 10 bases from J; junction bases left unmatched: 6. The germline V gene encodes CDR1 SNHLY and CDR2 FYNNEI. The CDR3 has 14 amino acids. The CDR3 region has the DNA TGTGCCAGCAGTGACCCTGACAGGGGGGGAAAACTGTTTTTT. This encodes CASSDPDRGGKLFF.

The chain has TRBV6-1 and TRBJ1-3; TRBD1 is a possible D gene (5 bases). This CDR3 spans 13 amino acids. V shed 1 base and J shed 6 bases, with 7 bases lying between them. Germline lookup yields CDR1 MNHNS and CDR2 SASEGT. CDR3 sequence (DNA): TGTGCCAGCAGTGAAGTAGGGGAAAACACCATATATTTT. This gives the protein CASSEVGENTIYF.

The J gene is TRBJ1-1, the V gene TRBV27; TRBD1 is a possible D gene (5 bases). This CDR3 is built from 15 residues. Trimming took off 5 bases at V and 3 bases at J, with 16 bases between the two ends. Germline V lookup: CDR1 MNHEY, CDR2 SMNVEV (reference sequence). Here the CDR3 reads CASSGRAVADTEAFF. The CDR3 DNA is TGTGCCAGCAGTGGCAGGGCGGTTGCGGACACTGAAGCTTTCTTT.

V gene TRBV27 combines with J gene TRBJ2-1; TRBD2 matches 13 bases. Germline CDR1 is MNHEY and CDR2 is SMNVEV (reference sequence). V was pared by 2 bases and J by 1 base, with 2 bases of the junction left unmatched. This CDR3 region has 17 residues. In DNA, the CDR3 is TGTGCCAGCAGTTTACGGACTAGCGGGAGTTCCTACAATGAGCAGTTCTTC. Translated: CASSLRTSGSSYNEQFF.

The chain uses TRBV19 and TRBJ1-1, with a possible D match to TRBD1 (6 bases). Per germline, CDR1 LNHDA and CDR2 SQIVND (reference sequence). CDR3 size: 14 residues. The V end lost 4 bases, the J end lost 0 bases, and 9 bases lay between the germline ends. The CDR3 DNA sequence: TGTGCCAGTAGTACCAGGGGTATGAACACTGAAGCTTTCTTT. Protein product: CASSTRGMNTEAFF. Filled out from reference TRBV19 and TRBJ1-1, the complete variable domain reads DGGITQSPKYLFRKEGQNVTLSCEQNLNHDAMYWYRQDPGQGLRLIYYSQIVNDFQKGDIAEGYSVSREKKESFPLTVTSAQKNPTAFYLCASSTRGMNTEAFFGQGTRLTVV.

The chain combines TRBV5-4 with TRBJ2-3, with a tentative D call TRBD1 (5 bases). Germline V gene sequence: CDR1 SGHNT, CDR2 YYREEE (reference sequence). Trimming removed 4 bases from V and 5 bases from J, with 14 bases in between. The CDR3 has 14 amino acids. The CDR3 protein is CASSHLGQGDTQYF. The CDR3, as DNA: TGTGCCAGCAGCCACCTCGGGCAGGGAGATACGCAGTATTTT.

This clone was observed a single time. The V call is TRBV19, the J call TRBJ2-3, with 10 bases that match TRBD2. Germline CDR1 reads LNHDA; CDR2 reads SQIVND (reference sequence). This CDR3 is built from 16 residues. The trim removed 7 bases at V and 4 bases at J, leaving 11 bases unmatched. The CDR3 here is CASTFEREGRADTQYF. DNA of the CDR3: TGTGCCAGTACCTTTGAGCGGGAGGGCCGGGCAGATACGCAGTATTTT.

This chain links TRBV25-1 with TRBJ2-3, with a tentative D call TRBD1 (6 bases). The germline V gene has CDR1 MGHDK and CDR2 SYGVNS. This CDR3 comprises 15 residues. Trimming removed 6 bases from V and 9 bases from J, with 22 bases in between. CDR3 residues: CASSLRDTPLATQYF. CDR3 DNA: TGTGCCAGCAGCCTCCGGGACACACCCTTGGCCACGCAGTATTTT.

The rearrangement links TRBV6-5 to TRBJ2-5; TRBD2 matches at 8 bases. This CDR3 contains 13 residues. The trim removed 5 bases at V and 5 bases at J, leaving 4 bases unmatched. Germline V gene sequence: CDR1 MNHEY, CDR2 SVGAGI. CDR3 DNA sequence: TGTGCCAGCAGTAGGACTAGCTCGGAGACCCAGTACTTC. Translation: CASSRTSSETQYF.

V gene TRBV5-1 combines with J gene TRBJ1-1; possible D gene TRBD1, 6 bases. This CDR3 has 14 amino acids. Germline V gives CDR1 SGHRS, CDR2 YFSETQ. With 5 bases removed from V and 0 bases from J, the gap between germline ends came to 11 bases. CDR3 region: CASRTRGLNTEAFF. The CDR3 DNA reads TGCGCCAGCAGAACCAGGGGACTGAACACTGAAGCTTTCTTT.

The chain combines TRBV5-6 with TRBJ2-5; 11 bases map to TRBD2. After removal of 4 bases from V and 2 bases from J, the junction contained 10 bases not matched to a gene. This CDR3 comprises 17 residues. CDR1 is SGHDT and CDR2 is YYEEEE in the germline V gene. CDR3 sequence reads: CASSQNPGLAEQETQYF. The CDR3, as DNA: TGTGCCAGCAGCCAAAATCCGGGACTAGCGGAACAAGAGACCCAGTACTTC.

This rearrangement joins TRBV6-6 to TRBJ2-7; 12 bases match TRBD1. The J segment lost 12 bases and the V segment lost 6 bases, leaving 12 bases of the junction unmatched. CDR3 size: 14 residues. Germline V CDR1 and CDR2: MNHNY, SVGAGI (reference sequence). The chain's CDR3 is CASSRGGDRGLAYF. CDR3 DNA sequence: TGTGCCAGCAGCCGGGGCGGGGACAGGGGGCTTGCGTACTTC.

The chain carries TRBV5-1 and TRBJ2-5; D is unresolved. V lost 2 bases and J lost 5, with 16 bases in between. Germline loops: CDR1 SGHRS, CDR2 YFSETQ. The CDR3 length is 15 residues. Here the CDR3 reads CASSFGRLLQETQYF. The CDR3 DNA reads TGCGCCAGCAGCTTTGGCAGGTTACTACAGGAGACCCAGTACTTC.

The chain uses TRBV28 and TRBJ2-5; no clear D. TRBJ2-7 matches the DNA end more closely, so the J call is doubtful. The germline CDR1 and CDR2 sequences are MDHEN and SYDVKM. This CDR3 is 16 amino acids long. DNA of the CDR3: TGTGCCAGCAGTTCTACCGAGTGGACGCGAACCTACGAGCAGTACTTC. Protein: CASSSTEWTRTYEQYF.

The chain combines TRBV28 with TRBJ1-3; D gene unclear. V gave up 4 bases and J gave up 5 bases, with 18 bases separating them. Germline V gene data show CDR1 as MDHEN and CDR2 as SYDVKM. The CDR3 spans 16 residues. The CDR3 region is CASSSTSPRFRNTIYF. Here the CDR3 DNA reads TGTGCCAGCAGTTCGACCTCCCCCAGGTTTCGAAACACCATATATTTT.

This clone was seen many times. The rearrangement links TRBV29-1 to TRBJ1-2; D gene ambiguous. The CDR3 has 12 residues. Germline values: CDR1 SQVTM, CDR2 ANQGSEA. The V end was cut by 3 bases, the J end by 2 bases, with 7 bases between. CDR3 in DNA: TGCAGCGTTGACCGTCCAAACTATGGCTACACCTTC. Protein sequence: CSVDRPNYGYTF.

In its sample, this clone was seen a few times. This chain connects TRBV15 to TRBJ1-5, with D unclear. Trimming stripped 0 bases from V and 4 bases from J, with 4 bases between. This CDR3 is 13 amino acids long. CDR1 and CDR2 from the germline V gene are LNHNV and YYDKDF (reference sequence). CDR3 residues: CATSREANQPQHF. The CDR3 DNA is TGTGCCACCAGCAGAGAGGCAAATCAGCCCCAGCATTTT.